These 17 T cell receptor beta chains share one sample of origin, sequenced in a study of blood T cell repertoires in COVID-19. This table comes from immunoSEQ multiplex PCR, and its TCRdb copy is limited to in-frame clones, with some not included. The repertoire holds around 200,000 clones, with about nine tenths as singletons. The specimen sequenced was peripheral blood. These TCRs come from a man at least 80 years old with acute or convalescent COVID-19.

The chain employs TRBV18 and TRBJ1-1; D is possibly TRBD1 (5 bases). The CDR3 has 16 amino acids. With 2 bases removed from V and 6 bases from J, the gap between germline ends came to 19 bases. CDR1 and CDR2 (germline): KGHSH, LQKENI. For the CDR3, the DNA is TGTGCCAGCTCACCAGGCCCCCCGGTTCAGGGCGCTGAAGCTTTCTTT. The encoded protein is CASSPGPPVQGAEAFF. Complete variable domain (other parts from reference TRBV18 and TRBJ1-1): NAGVMQNPRHLVRRRGQEARLRCSPMKGHSHVYWYRQLPEEGLKFMVYLQKENIIDESGMPKERFSAEFPKEGPSILRIQQVVRGDSAAYFCASSPGPPVQGAEAFFGQGTRLTVV.

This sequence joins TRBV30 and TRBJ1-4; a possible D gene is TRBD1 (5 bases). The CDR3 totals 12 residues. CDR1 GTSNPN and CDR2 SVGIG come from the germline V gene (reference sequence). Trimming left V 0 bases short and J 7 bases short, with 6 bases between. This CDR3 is CAWSVQVEKLFF. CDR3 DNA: TGTGCCTGGAGTGTACAGGTTGAAAAACTGTTTTTT.

CDR3: CASMDRESEKLFF. The CDR3, as DNA: TGTGCCAGCATGGACAGGGAGTCCGAAAAACTGTTTTTT. This rearrangement joins TRBV11-2 to TRBJ1-4; 8 positions match TRBD1. CDR1 and CDR2 from the germline V gene are SGHAT and FQNNGV. The CDR3 spans 13 residues. Trimming cost V 7 bases and J 8 bases; bases outside gene matches: 6.

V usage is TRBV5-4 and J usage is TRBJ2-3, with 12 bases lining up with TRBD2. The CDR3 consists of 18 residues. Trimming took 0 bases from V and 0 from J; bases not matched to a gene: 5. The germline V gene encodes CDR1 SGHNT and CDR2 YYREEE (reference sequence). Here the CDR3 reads CASSLGASGRESTDTQYF. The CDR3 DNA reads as TGTGCCAGCAGCTTGGGGGCTAGCGGGAGGGAAAGCACAGATACGCAGTATTTT.

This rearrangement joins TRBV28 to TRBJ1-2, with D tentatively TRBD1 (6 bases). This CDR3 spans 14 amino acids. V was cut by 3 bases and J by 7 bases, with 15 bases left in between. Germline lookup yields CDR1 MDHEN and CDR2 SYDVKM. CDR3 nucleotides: TGTGCCAGCAGTTTTACTAGGGGGTTGGGTGGCTACACCTTC. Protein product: CASSFTRGLGGYTF.

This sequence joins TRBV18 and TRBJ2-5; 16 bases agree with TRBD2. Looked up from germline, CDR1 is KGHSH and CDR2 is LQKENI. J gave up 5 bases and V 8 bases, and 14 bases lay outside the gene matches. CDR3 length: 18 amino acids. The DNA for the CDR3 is TGTGCCAGCAAGGGACTAGCGGGAGGGCCCGCTGCTCAGGAGACCCAGTACTTC. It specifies CASKGLAGGPAAQETQYF.

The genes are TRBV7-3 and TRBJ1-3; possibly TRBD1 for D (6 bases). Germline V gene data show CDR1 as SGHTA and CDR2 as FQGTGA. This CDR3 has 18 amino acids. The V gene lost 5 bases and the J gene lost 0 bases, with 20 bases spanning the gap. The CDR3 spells CASSPPAVRGHSGNTIYF. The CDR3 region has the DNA TGTGCCAGCAGCCCTCCTGCAGTGAGGGGACACTCTGGAAACACCATATATTTT.

CDR3 protein: CATSDAQGPEYF. As DNA, the CDR3 is TGTGCCACCAGTGATGCCCAGGGGCCGGAGTACTTC. The rearrangement links TRBV24-1 to TRBJ2-5; TRBD1 is a possible D gene (6 bases). Trimming stripped 3 bases from V and 12 bases from J, with 13 bases between. Germline V gene data show CDR1 as KGHDR and CDR2 as SFDVKD. CDR3 length equals 12 residues.

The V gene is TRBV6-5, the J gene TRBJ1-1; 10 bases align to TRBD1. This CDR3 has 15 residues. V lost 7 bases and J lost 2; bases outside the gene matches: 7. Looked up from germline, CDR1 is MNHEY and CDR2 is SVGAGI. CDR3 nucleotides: TGTGCCAGCAACCGGGACAGGGGCTTTAACACTGAAGCTTTCTTT. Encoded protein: CASNRDRGFNTEAFF.

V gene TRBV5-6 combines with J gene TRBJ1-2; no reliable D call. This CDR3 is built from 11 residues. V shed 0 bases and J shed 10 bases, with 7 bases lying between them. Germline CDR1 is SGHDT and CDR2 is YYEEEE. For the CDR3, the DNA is TGTGCCAGCAGCTTGGATCTAGCCTACACCTTC. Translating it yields CASSLDLAYTF. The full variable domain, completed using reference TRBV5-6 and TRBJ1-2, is DAGVTQSPTHLIKTRGQQVTLRCSPKSGHDTVSWYQQALGQGPQFIFQYYEEEERQRGNFPDRFSGHQFPNYSSELNVNALLLGDSALYLCASSLDLAYTFGSGTRLTVV.

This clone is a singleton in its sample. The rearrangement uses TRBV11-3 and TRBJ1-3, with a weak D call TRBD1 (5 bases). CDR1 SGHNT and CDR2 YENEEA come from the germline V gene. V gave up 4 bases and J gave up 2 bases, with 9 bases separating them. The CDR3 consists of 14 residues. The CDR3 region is CASSYQGTGNTIYF. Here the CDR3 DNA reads TGTGCCAGCAGCTACCAGGGAACTGGAAACACCATATATTTT.

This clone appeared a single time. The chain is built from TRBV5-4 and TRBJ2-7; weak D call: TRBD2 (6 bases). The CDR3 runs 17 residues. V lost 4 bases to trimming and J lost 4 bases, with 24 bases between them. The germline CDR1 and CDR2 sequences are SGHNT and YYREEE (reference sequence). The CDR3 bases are TGTGCCAGCAGCCGCCGCGGGACGGGACTTGGGGGGTACGAGCAGTACTTC. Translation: CASSRRGTGLGGYEQYF.

Written as DNA, the CDR3 is TGTGCCAGCAGCTTGGGCAGGAAAGAGACCCAGTACTTC. Amino acids: CASSLGRKETQYF. The chain couples TRBV5-6 to TRBJ2-5, with D hard to call. V gave up 0 bases and J gave up 3 bases, with 6 bases separating them. There are 13 residues in the CDR3. Germline V lookup: CDR1 SGHDT, CDR2 YYEEEE.

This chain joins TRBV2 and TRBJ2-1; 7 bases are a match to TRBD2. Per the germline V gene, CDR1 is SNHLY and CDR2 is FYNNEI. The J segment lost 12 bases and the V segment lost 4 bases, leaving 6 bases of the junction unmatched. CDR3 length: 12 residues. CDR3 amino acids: CASSGASGVQFF. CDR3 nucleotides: TGTGCCAGCAGTGGGGCTAGCGGAGTGCAGTTCTTC.

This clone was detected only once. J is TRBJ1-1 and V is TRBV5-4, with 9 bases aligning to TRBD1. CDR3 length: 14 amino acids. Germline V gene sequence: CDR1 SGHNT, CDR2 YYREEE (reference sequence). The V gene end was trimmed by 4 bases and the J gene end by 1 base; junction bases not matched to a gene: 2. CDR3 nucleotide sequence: TGTGCCAGCAGCAGGGACAGGGCGAACACTGAAGCTTTCTTT. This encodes CASSRDRANTEAFF. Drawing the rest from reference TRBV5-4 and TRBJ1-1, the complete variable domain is ETGVTQSPTHLIKTRGQQVTLRCSSQSGHNTVSWYQQALGQGPQFIFQYYREEENGRGNFPPRFSGLQFPNYSSELNVNALELDDSALYLCASSRDRANTEAFFGQGTRLTVV.

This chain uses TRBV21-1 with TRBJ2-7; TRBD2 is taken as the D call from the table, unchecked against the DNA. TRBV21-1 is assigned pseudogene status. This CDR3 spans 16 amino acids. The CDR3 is CASSNLPSGRAYEQYV. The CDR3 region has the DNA TGTGCCAGCAGCAATCTTCCTAGCGGGAGGGCCTACGAGCAGTACGTC.

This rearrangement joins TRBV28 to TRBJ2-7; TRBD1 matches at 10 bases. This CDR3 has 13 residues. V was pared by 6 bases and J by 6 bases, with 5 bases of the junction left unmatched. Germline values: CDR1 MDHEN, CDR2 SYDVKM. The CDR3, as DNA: TGTGCCAGCAGCCCCGGACAGGGGGGCGAGCAGTACTTC. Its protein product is CASSPGQGGEQYF.